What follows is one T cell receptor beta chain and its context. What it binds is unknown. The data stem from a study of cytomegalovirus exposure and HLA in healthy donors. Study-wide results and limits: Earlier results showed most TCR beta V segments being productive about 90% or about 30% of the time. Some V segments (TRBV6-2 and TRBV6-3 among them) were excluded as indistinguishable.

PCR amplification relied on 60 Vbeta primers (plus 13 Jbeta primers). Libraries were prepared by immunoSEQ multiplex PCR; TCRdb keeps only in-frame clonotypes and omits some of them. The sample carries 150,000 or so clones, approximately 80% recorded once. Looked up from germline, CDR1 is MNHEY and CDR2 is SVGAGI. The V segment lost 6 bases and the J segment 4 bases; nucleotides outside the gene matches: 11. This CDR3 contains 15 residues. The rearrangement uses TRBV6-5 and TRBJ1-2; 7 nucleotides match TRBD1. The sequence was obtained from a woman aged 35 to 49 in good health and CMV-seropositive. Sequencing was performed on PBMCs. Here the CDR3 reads CASRGRDRDIYGYTF. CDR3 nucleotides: TGTGCCAGCAGGGGAAGGGACAGAGACATCTATGGCTACACCTTC.